These 15 T cell receptor beta chains originate from one sample sequenced in a study of shared clonotypes between healthy human individuals. TCRdb keeps only in-frame clones here, not all; method: immunoSEQ multiplex PCR. The sample lists roughly 2.5 million clones, roughly nine tenths occurring once. The material sequenced was naive CD4+ T cells sorted from blood. Subset: CD45RA+ positively selected. Receptors originate from a young man in good health.

This clone came up once. V usage is TRBV10-3 and J usage is TRBJ2-7, with 11 nucleotides matching TRBD2. V gave up 3 bases and J gave up 2 bases; unmatched junction bases: 3. CDR1 is ENHRY and CDR2 is SYGVKD in the germline V gene. The CDR3 is 15 residues long. The CDR3 is CAISDSGGAAYEQYF. The CDR3 DNA reads as TGTGCCATCAGTGATAGCGGGGGGGCGGCCTACGAGCAGTACTTC.

The chain combines TRBV6-5 with TRBJ1-5, with D possibly matching TRBD1 (5 bases). CDR1 is MNHEY, CDR2 SVGAGI, per germline. V lost 2 bases and J lost 7, with 9 bases in between. The CDR3 loop spans 13 amino acids. In DNA, the CDR3 is TGTGCCAGCAGTTACCAGGGCAGCCAGCCCCAGCATTTT. Its protein product is CASSYQGSQPQHF.

This chain links TRBV7-9 with TRBJ2-1; 13 bases align to TRBD2. This CDR3 spans 17 amino acids. Looked up from germline, CDR1 is SEHNR and CDR2 is FQNEAQ (reference sequence). Trimming cost V 5 bases and J 5 bases; bases outside gene matches: 9. The CDR3 spells CASSPRLAGGLHNEQFF. DNA for the CDR3: TGTGCCAGCAGCCCCCGACTAGCGGGAGGTCTGCACAATGAGCAGTTCTTC.

The chain employs TRBV5-1 and TRBJ1-6; 7 bases match TRBD1. There are 16 residues in the CDR3. Germline V lookup: CDR1 SGHRS, CDR2 YFSETQ. Trimming removed 3 bases from V and 6 bases from J; junction bases left unmatched: 9. This CDR3 is CASSSVLGQTNSPLHF. The CDR3 coding sequence is TGCGCCAGCAGCTCGGTGTTGGGACAGACTAATTCACCCCTCCACTTT.

V is TRBV7-2 and J is TRBJ2-5; D remains ambiguous. This CDR3 comprises 13 residues. CDR1 and CDR2 from the germline V gene are SGHTA and FQGNSA. The V gene lost 1 base and the J gene lost 0 bases, with 3 bases spanning the gap. In DNA, the CDR3 is TGTGCCAGCAGCTTAGGTCACCAAGAGACCCAGTACTTC. Amino acids: CASSLGHQETQYF.

DNA for the CDR3: TGCAGCGGGGGGACAGGGTCCCTCGAGCAGTACTTC. Protein product: CSGGTGSLEQYF. V and J are TRBV29-1 and TRBJ2-7; 9 bases line up with TRBD1. The CDR3 has 12 amino acids. In germline, CDR1 is SQVTM, CDR2 ANQGSEA. V was clipped by 7 bases and J by 6 bases; unmatched bases: 7.

The chain links TRBV6-1 to TRBJ1-1, with D unresolved. This CDR3 is 14 amino acids long. Germline-derived CDR1 and CDR2 are MNHNS and SASEGT. Between the trimmed V and J ends, which lost 4 bases and 1 base, there was a span of 10 bases. CDR3 protein: CASSALTKNTEAFF. In nucleotides, the CDR3 is TGTGCCAGCAGTGCCCTAACGAAGAACACTGAAGCTTTCTTT.

This chain uses TRBV9 with TRBJ2-4, with D possibly matching TRBD2 (5 bases). The V end lost 7 bases, the J end lost 2 bases, and 10 bases lay between the germline ends. The CDR3 sequence is 13 residues long. Germline CDR1 is SGDLS and CDR2 is YYNGEE. DNA for the CDR3: TGTGCCAGCTCAAGGGAGCCCAAAAACATTCAGTACTTC. Its protein product is CASSREPKNIQYF. Full variable domain (missing parts from reference TRBV9 and TRBJ2-4): DSGVTQTPKHLITATGQRVTLRCSPRSGDLSVYWYQQSLDQGLQFLIQYYNGEERAKGNILERFSAQQFPDLHSELNLSSLELGDSALYFCASSREPKNIQYFGAGTRLSVL.

The chain employs TRBV7-9 and TRBJ1-6; 8 bases match TRBD1. The CDR3 runs to 18 residues. The junction had 10 bases not matched to a gene; V was cut back by 5 bases and J by 1 base. CDR1 and CDR2 from the germline V gene are SEHNR and FQNEAQ (reference sequence). This CDR3 is CASSPGQVLESYNSPLHF. The CDR3 DNA is TGTGCCAGCAGCCCGGGACAGGTTTTAGAGTCCTATAATTCACCCCTCCACTTT.

The CDR3 loop reads CASRRGTGDSYEQYF. The CDR3 region has the DNA TGTGCCAGCAGGCGCGGGACAGGGGATTCCTACGAGCAGTACTTC. The chain has TRBV6-1 and TRBJ2-7; 10 bases agree with TRBD1. The germline gives CDR1 MNHNS, CDR2 SASEGT. The junction had 6 bases not matched to a gene; V was cut back by 6 bases and J by 1 base. The CDR3 has 15 residues.

This sequence joins TRBV6-5 and TRBJ2-2, with TRBD1 as a possible D gene (6 bases). The germline V gene has CDR1 MNHEY and CDR2 SVGAGI. The CDR3 runs 14 residues. With 0 bases removed from V and 5 bases from J, the gap between germline ends came to 7 bases. This CDR3 reads CASSYSRGTGELFF. The CDR3 DNA is TGTGCCAGCAGTTACTCGAGGGGGACCGGGGAGCTGTTTTTT.

In its sample, this clone was seen a few times. The J gene is TRBJ1-6, the V gene TRBV2; D uncertain. Germline values: CDR1 SNHLY, CDR2 FYNNEI. The CDR3 sequence is 14 residues long. Between the trimmed V and J ends, which lost 10 bases and 9 bases, there was a span of 19 bases. The CDR3 spells CAIDAGRIGSPLHF. The CDR3 DNA reads TGTGCCATCGATGCCGGGAGGATAGGTTCACCCCTCCACTTT.

The rearrangement links TRBV25-1 to TRBJ2-7; 11 positions match TRBD1. In germline, CDR1 is MGHDK, CDR2 SYGVNS. The CDR3 is made up of 14 amino acids. Losses at the gene ends were 4 bases for V and 2 bases for J; bases not matched to a gene: 1. The CDR3 DNA sequence: TGTGCCAGCAGTGGGACAGGGGGCCCCTACGAGCAGTACTTC. It codes for CASSGTGGPYEQYF.

V and J are TRBV6-5 and TRBJ2-7; tentatively, D is TRBD2 (6 bases). V was cut by 2 bases and J by 6 bases, with 17 bases left in between. The CDR3 has 15 residues. The germline CDR1 and CDR2 sequences are MNHEY and SVGAGI. The CDR3 nucleotides are TGTGCCAGCAGTTACAGGAGGGTCCAAGCGGGCGAGCAGTACTTC. Amino acid sequence: CASSYRRVQAGEQYF.

The gene calls are TRBV18 and TRBJ2-1, with D possibly being TRBD2 (5 bases). The CDR3 length is 16 residues. V shed 0 bases and J shed 8 bases, with 17 bases lying between them. The germline V gene has CDR1 KGHSH and CDR2 LQKENI. Here the CDR3 DNA reads TGTGCCAGCTCACCACCGTCGACTACCCCGCGGGATGAGCAGTTCTTC. Residues: CASSPPSTTPRDEQFF.